This TCR beta chain came from a study of T cells after yellow fever vaccination. Study-wide findings and caveats: Repertoires sorted by FACS could include abundant clonotypes that are contaminants from the bulk population.

CDR1 and CDR2 (germline): SEHNR, FQNEAQ (reference sequence). V was pared by 3 bases and J by 1 base, with 6 bases between. This CDR3 comprises 13 residues. The 5'RACE template-switching step produced TCR cDNA and added a universal primer site and UMIs. TCRdb fed the 5' RACE reads into MiXCR, producing one record per CDR3 protein. The table lists approximately 340,000 distinct CDR3 sequences, more than 8.5% of them singletons. The table lists this clonotype with a few counts. Antigen unknown. V is TRBV7-9 and J is TRBJ1-1; the D is unclear. Specimen: PBMCs, collected on the day of the first yellow fever vaccination. This clonotype originated in a man aged 18-30 years who received the YFV17D yellow fever vaccine. CDR3 nucleotides: TGTGCCAGCAGCTTCGTGGAGAACACTGAAGCTTTCTTT. This codes for CASSFVENTEAFF.